The next 19 T cell receptor beta chains were all read from a single sample in a study of T cell repertoires in cytomegalovirus infection. Their recognized antigens are unknown. TCRdb re-derived calls from the reads in MiXCR, one entry per CDR3 protein. The sample consists of some 800,000 distinct CDR3 sequences, about 28% of them appearing once. This specimen consisted of cultured CD8+ T cells from PBMCs, obtained from culture after CMV antigen stimulation. All receptors derive from a human donor in good health (CMV status not recorded). Some clones in this sample may be carry-over from other donors' samples.

V is TRBV6-6 and J is TRBJ1-1; TRBD1 matches at 7 bases. The V gene's germline CDR1 is MNHNY and CDR2 SVGAGI (reference sequence). This CDR3 comprises 17 residues. V trimming: 3 bases; J trimming: 0 bases; junction bases outside the gene matches: 10. Written as DNA, the CDR3 is TGTGCCAGCAGTTATTGGGACAGCAGTTTTATGAACACTGAAGCTTTCTTT. Translation: CASSYWDSSFMNTEAFF.

The table lists this clonotype with many counts. The chain carries TRBV7-6 and TRBJ2-3, with D unresolved. Trimming cost V 5 bases and J 1 base, with 10 bases left between them. Germline CDR1 is SGHVS and CDR2 is FNYEAQ. The CDR3 spans 14 residues. CDR3 sequence (DNA): TGTGCCAGCAGCCCGTCGCGAGGCACAGATACGCAGTATTTT. Translated, it gives CASSPSRGTDTQYF.

The chain uses TRBV10-3 and TRBJ2-7; no reliable D call. Germline V gene lookup returns CDR1 ENHRY and CDR2 SYGVKD. Trimming removed 6 bases from V and 0 bases from J, with 18 bases in between. The CDR3 is 16 amino acids. CDR3 nucleotides: TGTGCCATCAGGATCGGTTCCGGAGATCGCTCCTACGAGCAGTACTTC. It translates to CAIRIGSGDRSYEQYF.

CDR3 loop: CASSLALAGQTKSTDTQYF. The CDR3 bases are TGTGCCAGCAGCTTGGCCCTAGCGGGGCAGACTAAGAGCACAGATACGCAGTATTTT. The chain recombines TRBV5-6 with TRBJ2-3, with 9 bases that match TRBD2. The CDR3 runs 19 residues. J was trimmed by 0 bases and V by 0 bases; bases with no gene match: 11. Germline CDR1 and CDR2: SGHDT and YYEEEE.

The chain uses TRBV6-6 and TRBJ2-7; 11 bases are a match to TRBD2. V was clipped by 5 bases and J by 5 bases; unmatched bases: 11. Germline values: CDR1 MNHNY, CDR2 SVGAGI (reference sequence). The CDR3 is 16 amino acids. The CDR3 nucleotides read TGTGCCAGCAGTGAGAGCAGGCTAGCGGGGGGCCACGAGCAGTACTTC. This codes for CASSESRLAGGHEQYF.

This clonotype has at least ten counts. The V call is TRBV7-2, the J call TRBJ2-5; tentatively, D is TRBD1 (5 bases). The CDR3 extends over 15 amino acids. V was clipped by 5 bases and J by 2 bases, with 15 bases between them. CDR1 and CDR2 (germline): SGHTA, FQGNSA. CDR3 coding DNA: TGTGCCAGCAGCACCGACGGACACGTACAAGAGACCCAGTACTTC. Its protein is CASSTDGHVQETQYF.

This clonotype was detected only a few times. This sequence joins TRBV11-2 and TRBJ2-3; 10 nucleotides align to TRBD2. CDR1 is SGHAT, CDR2 FQNNGV, per germline. J gave up 3 bases and V 3 bases, and 9 bases lay outside the gene matches. The CDR3 has 17 amino acids. For the CDR3, the DNA is TGTGCCAGCAGCTTGGGGGTAACTAGCGGGGCAACAGATACGCAGTATTTT. This translates into CASSLGVTSGATDTQYF. The full variable domain, in which reference TRBV11-2 and TRBJ2-3 provide the parts outside the CDR3, is EAGVAQSPRYKIIEKRQSVAFWCNPISGHATLYWYQQILGQGPKLLIQFQNNGVVDDSQLPKDRFSAERLKGVDSTLKIQPAKLEDSAVYLCASSLGVTSGATDTQYFGPGTRLTVL.

This chain uses TRBV7-6 with TRBJ2-1; TRBD2 agrees at 12 bases. The CDR3 consists of 18 residues. The germline gives CDR1 SGHVS, CDR2 FNYEAQ. The V gene end was trimmed by 7 bases and the J gene end by 0 bases; junction bases not matched to a gene: 10. CDR3 DNA sequence: TGTGCCAGCATGCAACTAGCGGGGGGCCGTAGCTCCTACAATGAGCAGTTCTTC. It yields the protein CASMQLAGGRSSYNEQFF.

The chain is built from TRBV5-1 and TRBJ2-4, with a weak D call TRBD1 (6 bases). This CDR3 has 16 amino acids. The V gene's germline CDR1 is SGHRS and CDR2 YFSETQ. Trimming pared 1 base from V and 0 bases from J, leaving 11 bases between. CDR3 loop: CASSLTAGEAKNIQYF. Here the CDR3 DNA reads TGCGCCAGCAGCTTGACGGCAGGGGAAGCCAAAAACATTCAGTACTTC.

This clonotype was detected a few times. This likely comes from a read error, as the CDR3 has no conserved phenylalanine or tryptophan at its end. The DNA is left out, because the CDR3 cannot be placed on it with certainty; the CDR3 is given as TCRdb lists it. The J gene is TRBJ1-1, the V gene TRBV2; TRBD1 is the table's D call, not checked against the DNA. Germline CDR1 reads SNHLY; CDR2 reads FYNNEI. The CDR3 length equals 16 residues, ends included. CDR3 in amino acids: CASSERYGTELELTLR.

This chain joins TRBV9 and TRBJ2-3; no firm D call. Germline loops: CDR1 SGDLS, CDR2 YYNGEE. The CDR3 is 14 residues long. Trimming took off 2 bases at V and 3 bases at J, with 10 bases between the two ends. CDR3 residues: CASSVQISTDTQYF. In DNA form, the CDR3 reads TGTGCCAGCAGCGTGCAGATTTCGACAGATACGCAGTATTTT. Drawing the rest from reference TRBV9 and TRBJ2-3, the complete variable domain is DSGVTQTPKHLITATGQRVTLRCSPRSGDLSVYWYQQSLDQGLQFLIQYYNGEERAKGNILERFSAQQFPDLHSELNLSSLELGDSALYFCASSVQISTDTQYFGPGTRLTVL.

V and J are TRBV23-1 and TRBJ2-1; 7 bases map to TRBD1. TRBV23-1 is an ORF, and what it does is uncertain. This CDR3 region has 14 residues. The ends lost 2 bases at V and 6 bases at J; junction bases unmatched: 4. CDR3 amino acids: CASSQGQAGNEQFF. In DNA form, the CDR3 reads TGCGCCAGCAGTCAAGGACAGGCTGGCAATGAGCAGTTCTTC.

This clonotype appeared a few times. The J gene is TRBJ2-2, the V gene TRBV7-9; no clear D. The V end was cut by 5 bases, the J end by 0 bases, with 7 bases between. The germline gives CDR1 SEHNR, CDR2 FQNEAQ (reference sequence). The CDR3 loop spans 14 amino acids. The CDR3 nucleotides read TGTGCCAGCAGCAACACGACGAACACCGGGGAGCTGTTTTTT. This translates into CASSNTTNTGELFF.

The chain is built from TRBV7-4 and TRBJ2-2; 12 bases align to TRBD1. The CDR3 loop spans 17 amino acids. Trimming at V came to 3 bases and at J to 7 bases, leaving 9 bases not matched to a gene. Germline lookup yields CDR1 SGHVT and CDR2 SQSDAQ. In DNA, the CDR3 is TGTGCCAGCAGCTTCTACCGGGACAGGGGGCGAGACGGGGAGCTGTTTTTT. Its protein product is CASSFYRDRGRDGELFF. Complete variable domain (other parts from reference TRBV7-4 and TRBJ2-2): GAGVSQSPRYKVAKRGRDVALRCDSISGHVTLYWYRQTLGQGSEVLTYSQSDAQRDKSGRPSGRFSAERPERSVSTLKIQRTEQGDSAVYLCASSFYRDRGRDGELFFGEGSRLTVL.

CDR3 sequence reads: CAISDTGGSTEAFF. The CDR3 coding sequence is TGTGCCATCAGTGATACAGGGGGAAGCACTGAAGCTTTCTTT. The chain joins TRBV10-3 to TRBJ1-1, with TRBD1 matching over 8 bases. The ends lost 3 bases at V and 4 bases at J; junction bases unmatched: 4. Germline V gives CDR1 ENHRY, CDR2 SYGVKD. The CDR3 totals 14 residues.

The chain has TRBV6-6 and TRBJ2-7; TRBD1 aligns across 8 bases. The junction had 7 bases not matched to a gene; V was cut back by 6 bases and J by 0 bases. The germline V gene encodes CDR1 MNHNY and CDR2 SVGAGI (reference sequence). CDR3 length: 15 amino acids. Here the CDR3 reads CASSESGGSSYEQYV. The CDR3 DNA sequence: TGTGCCAGCAGCGAGTCAGGGGGCAGCTCCTACGAGCAGTACGTC.

V gene TRBV3-1 combines with J gene TRBJ2-5; D is ambiguous. This CDR3 is built from 14 residues. Looked up from germline, CDR1 is LGHDT and CDR2 is YNNKEL (reference sequence). Trimming cost V 0 bases and J 1 base, with 6 bases left between them. The chain's CDR3 is CASSQENSQETQYF. The CDR3 nucleotides are TGTGCCAGCAGCCAAGAGAACAGCCAAGAGACCCAGTACTTC.

The chain is built from TRBV5-4 and TRBJ2-3, with 7 bases aligning to TRBD2. Germline CDR1 reads SGHNT; CDR2 reads YYREEE (reference sequence). CDR3 length: 17 amino acids. J was trimmed by 2 bases and V by 0 bases; bases with no gene match: 9. CDR3 sequence reads: CASSLAPREGTTDTQYF. The CDR3 bases are TGTGCCAGCAGCTTGGCCCCCAGGGAGGGGACCACAGATACGCAGTATTTT. Based on the CDR3 plus reference TRBV5-4 and TRBJ2-3, the full variable domain is ETGVTQSPTHLIKTRGQQVTLRCSSQSGHNTVSWYQQALGQGPQFIFQYYREEENGRGNFPPRFSGLQFPNYSSELNVNALELDDSALYLCASSLAPREGTTDTQYFGPGTRLTVL.

In its sample, this clonotype was seen a few times. The J gene is TRBJ1-3, the V gene TRBV20-1, with unresolved D. CDR3 length equals 12 residues. Trimming took 6 bases from V and 0 from J, leaving 6 bases between them. CDR1 is DFQATT and CDR2 is SNEGSKA in the germline V gene (reference sequence). The CDR3 is CSAPDSGNTIYF. CDR3 DNA sequence: TGCAGTGCCCCGGACTCTGGAAACACCATATATTTT.